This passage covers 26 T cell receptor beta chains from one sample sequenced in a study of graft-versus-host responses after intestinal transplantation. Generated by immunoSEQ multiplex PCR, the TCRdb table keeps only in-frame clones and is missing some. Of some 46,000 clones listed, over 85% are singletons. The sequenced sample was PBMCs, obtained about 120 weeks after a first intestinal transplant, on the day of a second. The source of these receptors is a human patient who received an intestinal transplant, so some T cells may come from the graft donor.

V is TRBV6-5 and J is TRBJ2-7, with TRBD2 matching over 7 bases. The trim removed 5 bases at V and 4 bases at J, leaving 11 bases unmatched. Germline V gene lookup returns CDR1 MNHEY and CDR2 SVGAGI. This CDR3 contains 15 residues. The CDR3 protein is CASSPPRGRAYEQYF. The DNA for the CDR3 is TGTGCCAGCAGTCCCCCCCGCGGGAGAGCATACGAGCAGTACTTC.

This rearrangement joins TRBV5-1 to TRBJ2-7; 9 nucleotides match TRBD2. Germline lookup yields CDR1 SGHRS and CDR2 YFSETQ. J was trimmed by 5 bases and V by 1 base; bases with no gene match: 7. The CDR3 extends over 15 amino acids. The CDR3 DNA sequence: TGCGCCAGCAGCTTGCGGCTAGCGGGAACCAACGAGCAGTACTTC. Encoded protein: CASSLRLAGTNEQYF.

The CDR3 spells CASSVGQANYGYTF. CDR3 in DNA: TGTGCCAGCAGCGTAGGGCAGGCGAACTATGGCTACACCTTC. The rearrangement uses TRBV9 and TRBJ1-2; D is unclear. The V end lost 0 bases, the J end lost 2 bases, and 8 bases lay between the germline ends. Looked up from germline, CDR1 is SGDLS and CDR2 is YYNGEE. This CDR3 has 14 amino acids.

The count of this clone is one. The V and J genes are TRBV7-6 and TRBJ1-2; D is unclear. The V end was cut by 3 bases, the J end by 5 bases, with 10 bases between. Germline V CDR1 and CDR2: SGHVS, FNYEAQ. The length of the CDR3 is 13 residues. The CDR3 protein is CASSLGTAYGYTF. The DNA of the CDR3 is TGTGCCAGCAGCTTGGGTACAGCTTATGGCTACACCTTC.

The CDR3, as DNA: TGTGCCAGCAGTGGTACAGGGGTAGGAGAGACCCAGTACTTC. Its protein is CASSGTGVGETQYF. This chain joins TRBV6-5 and TRBJ2-5; 7 bases align to TRBD1. The germline CDR1 and CDR2 sequences are MNHEY and SVGAGI. Trimming at V came to 5 bases and at J to 4 bases, leaving 7 bases not matched to a gene. The CDR3 totals 14 residues.

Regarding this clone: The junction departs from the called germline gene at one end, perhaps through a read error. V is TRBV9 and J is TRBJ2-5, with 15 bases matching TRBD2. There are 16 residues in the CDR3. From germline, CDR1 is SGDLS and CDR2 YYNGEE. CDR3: CARSVGLAGGGETQYF. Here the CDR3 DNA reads TGTGCCCGCAGCGTCGGACTAGCGGGAGGGGGGGAGACCCAGTACTTC. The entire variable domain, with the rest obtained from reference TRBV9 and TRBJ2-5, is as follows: DSGVTQTPKHLITATGQRVTLRCSPRSGDLSVYWYQQSLDQGLQFLIQYYNGEERAKGNILERFSAQQFPDLHSELNLSSLELGDSALYFCARSVGLAGGGETQYFGPGTRLLVL.

The CDR3 DNA is TGTGCCAGCAGCTCAGAAGGAGGGGAAGTGAGCAATCAGCCCCAGCATTTT. This encodes CASSSEGGEVSNQPQHF. The chain couples TRBV7-9 to TRBJ1-5, with D possibly being TRBD1 (5 bases). V was pared by 4 bases and J by 1 base, with 17 bases between. The CDR3 runs to 17 residues. The germline CDR1 and CDR2 sequences are SEHNR and FQNEAQ (reference sequence).

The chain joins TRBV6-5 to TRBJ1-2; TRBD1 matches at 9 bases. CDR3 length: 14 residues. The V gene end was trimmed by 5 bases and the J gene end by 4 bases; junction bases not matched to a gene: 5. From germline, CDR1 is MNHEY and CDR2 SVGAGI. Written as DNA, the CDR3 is TGTGCCAGCAGTCCGGGACAGGGTTTCTATGGCTACACCTTC. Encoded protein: CASSPGQGFYGYTF.

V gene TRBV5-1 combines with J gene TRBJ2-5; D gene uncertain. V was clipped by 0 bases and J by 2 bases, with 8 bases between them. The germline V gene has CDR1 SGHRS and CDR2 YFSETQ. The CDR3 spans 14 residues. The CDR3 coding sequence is TGCGCCAGCAGCTTGGCCTATCCACAAGAGACCCAGTACTTC. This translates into CASSLAYPQETQYF. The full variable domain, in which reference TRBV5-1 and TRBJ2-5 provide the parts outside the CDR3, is KAGVTQTPRYLIKTRGQQVTLSCSPISGHRSVSWYQQTPGQGLQFLFEYFSETQRNKGNFPGRFSGRQFSNSRSEMNVSTLELGDSALYLCASSLAYPQETQYFGPGTRLLVL.

The CDR3 DNA is TGTGCCAGCAGCTTGGCCGCCCCCCGGACGCGTTCCTACGAGCAGTACTTC. Its translation is CASSLAAPRTRSYEQYF. V and J are TRBV5-8 and TRBJ2-7; D gene uncertain. This CDR3 comprises 17 residues. The ends were cut back, 0 bases at V and 1 base at J, with 17 bases in the middle. The V gene's germline CDR1 is SGHTS and CDR2 YDEGEE.

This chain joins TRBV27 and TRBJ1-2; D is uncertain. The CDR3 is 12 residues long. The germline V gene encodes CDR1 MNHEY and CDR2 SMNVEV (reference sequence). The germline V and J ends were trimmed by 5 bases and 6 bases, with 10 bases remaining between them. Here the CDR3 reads CASSGKAHGYTF. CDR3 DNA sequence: TGTGCCAGCAGTGGGAAAGCACATGGCTACACCTTC.

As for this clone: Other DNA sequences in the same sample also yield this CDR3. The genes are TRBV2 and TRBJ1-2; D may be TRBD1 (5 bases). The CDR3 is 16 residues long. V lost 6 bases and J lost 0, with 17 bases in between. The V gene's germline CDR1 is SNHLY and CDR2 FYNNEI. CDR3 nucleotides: TGTGCCAGCAGGGCCGGGGCGGGGTCAGCTAACTATGGCTACACCTTC. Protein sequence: CASRAGAGSANYGYTF.

Here the CDR3 reads CAKSGGTNPTNEKLFF. The CDR3 region has the DNA TGTGCCAAGAGCGGTGGGACAAATCCAACTAATGAAAAACTGTTTTTT. The chain couples TRBV6-4 to TRBJ1-4; weak D call: TRBD1 (6 bases). Trimming cost V 10 bases and J 0 bases, with 18 bases left between them. CDR1 is MRHNA and CDR2 is SNTAGT in the germline V gene. The CDR3 extends over 16 amino acids.

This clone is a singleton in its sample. The CDR3 DNA sequence: TGTGCCAGCAGCGTAGACAGGGAAAGAAACTACGAGCAGTACTTC. Translation gives CASSVDRERNYEQYF. This chain links TRBV7-6 with TRBJ2-7; 7 nucleotides line up with TRBD1. The CDR3 totals 15 residues. V shed 5 bases and J 3 bases; nucleotides not matched to a gene: 10. Germline loops: CDR1 SGHVS, CDR2 FNYEAQ.

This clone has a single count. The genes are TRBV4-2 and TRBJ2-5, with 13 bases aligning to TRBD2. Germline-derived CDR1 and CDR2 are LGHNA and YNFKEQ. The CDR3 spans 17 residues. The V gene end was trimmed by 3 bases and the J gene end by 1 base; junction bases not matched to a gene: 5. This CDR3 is CASSQGTSGTAQETQYF. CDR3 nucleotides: TGTGCCAGCAGCCAGGGGACTAGCGGGACGGCCCAAGAGACCCAGTACTTC.

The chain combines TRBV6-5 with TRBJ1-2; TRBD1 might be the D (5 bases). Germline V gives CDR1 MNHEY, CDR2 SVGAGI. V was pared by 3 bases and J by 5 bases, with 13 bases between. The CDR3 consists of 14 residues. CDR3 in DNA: TGTGCCAGCAGTTATGGGGGATTCGGATATGGCTACACCTTC. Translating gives CASSYGGFGYGYTF.

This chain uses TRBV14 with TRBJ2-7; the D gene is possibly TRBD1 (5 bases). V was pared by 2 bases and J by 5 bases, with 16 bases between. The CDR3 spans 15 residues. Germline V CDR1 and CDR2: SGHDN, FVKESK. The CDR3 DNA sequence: TGTGCCAGCAGCCAACCCCCGACAGCGAGGCACGAGCAGTACTTC. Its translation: CASSQPPTARHEQYF. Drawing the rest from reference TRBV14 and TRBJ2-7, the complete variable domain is EAGVTQFPSHSVIEKGQTVTLRCDPISGHDNLYWYRRVMGKEIKFLLHFVKESKQDESGMPNNRFLAERTGGTYSTLKVQPAELEDSGVYFCASSQPPTARHEQYFGPGTRLTVT.

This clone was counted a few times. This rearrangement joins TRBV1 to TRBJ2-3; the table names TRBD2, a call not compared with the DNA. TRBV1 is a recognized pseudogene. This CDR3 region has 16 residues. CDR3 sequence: CTSSQLAGGATDTQYF. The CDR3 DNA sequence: TGCACCAGCAGCCAACTAGCGGGGGGGGCCACAGATACGCAGTATTTT.

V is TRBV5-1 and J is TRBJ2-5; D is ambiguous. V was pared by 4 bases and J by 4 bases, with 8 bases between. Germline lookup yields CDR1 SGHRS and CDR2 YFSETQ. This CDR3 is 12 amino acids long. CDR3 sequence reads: CASSATTETQYF. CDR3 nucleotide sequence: TGCGCCAGCAGCGCAACTACAGAGACCCAGTACTTC.

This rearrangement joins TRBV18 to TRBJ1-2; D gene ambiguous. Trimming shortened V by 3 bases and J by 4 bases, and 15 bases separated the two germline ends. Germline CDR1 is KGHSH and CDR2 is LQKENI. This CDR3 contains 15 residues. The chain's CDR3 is CASSPPSERGYGYTF. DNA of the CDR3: TGTGCCAGCTCACCCCCCTCGGAGCGAGGCTATGGCTACACCTTC.

The CDR3, as DNA: TGTGCCAGCAGCCTGGGCAGCCCAGATACGCAGTATTTT. Translated: CASSLGSPDTQYF. This rearrangement joins TRBV7-3 to TRBJ2-3; no clear D. V lost 5 bases and J lost 4, with 10 bases in between. Germline CDR1 SGHTA, CDR2 FQGTGA. The CDR3 is made up of 13 amino acids.

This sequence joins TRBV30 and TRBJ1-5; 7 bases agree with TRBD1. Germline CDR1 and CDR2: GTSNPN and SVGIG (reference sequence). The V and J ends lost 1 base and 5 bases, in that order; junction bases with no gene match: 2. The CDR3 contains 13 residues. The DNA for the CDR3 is TGTGCCTGGAGTGGAACAGGGGATCAGCCCCAGCATTTT. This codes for CAWSGTGDQPQHF.

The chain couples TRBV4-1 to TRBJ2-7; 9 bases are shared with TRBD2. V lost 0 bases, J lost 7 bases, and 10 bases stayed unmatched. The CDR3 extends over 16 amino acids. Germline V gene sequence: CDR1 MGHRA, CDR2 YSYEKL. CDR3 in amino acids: CASSQDWGLALSEQYF. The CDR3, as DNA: TGCGCCAGCAGCCAAGACTGGGGACTAGCCCTGTCGGAGCAGTACTTC.

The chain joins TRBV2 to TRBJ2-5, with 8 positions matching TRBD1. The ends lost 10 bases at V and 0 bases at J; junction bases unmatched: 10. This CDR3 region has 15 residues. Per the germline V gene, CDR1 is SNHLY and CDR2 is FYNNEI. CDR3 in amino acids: CAILDRGGYQETQYF. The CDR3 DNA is TGTGCCATCCTAGACAGGGGCGGGTACCAAGAGACCCAGTACTTC.

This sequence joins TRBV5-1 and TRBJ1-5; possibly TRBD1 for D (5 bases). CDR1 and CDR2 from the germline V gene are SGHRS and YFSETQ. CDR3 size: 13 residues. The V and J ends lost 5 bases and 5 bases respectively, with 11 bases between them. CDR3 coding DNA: TGCGCCAGCAGGAAAGGGGAGGATCAGCCCCAGCATTTT. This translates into CASRKGEDQPQHF.

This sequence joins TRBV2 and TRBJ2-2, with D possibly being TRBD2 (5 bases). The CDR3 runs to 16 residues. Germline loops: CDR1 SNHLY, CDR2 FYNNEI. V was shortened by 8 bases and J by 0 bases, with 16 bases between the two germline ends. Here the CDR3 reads CASAERILTNTGELFF. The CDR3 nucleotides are TGTGCCAGCGCTGAGCGGATCCTAACGAACACCGGGGAGCTGTTTTTT.